The rows below give T cell receptor beta chains drawn from one sample of a study of brain metastases from non-small cell lung cancer. The assay was immunoSEQ multiplex PCR, and TCRdb's table has in-frame clones only and misses some. The data hold 2,000 to 2,500 clones, with around 84% observed a single time. The material sequenced was tumor-adjacent normal tissue. These receptors were taken from a donor aged 40 or older with non-small cell lung cancer. Both conserved end residues are part of each CDR3. The order of the fields is J gene, V gene, D gene, CDR3 length, clone size, CDR3 protein, CDR3 DNA. The D gene is left open where the match is weak. Expanded clones are given a class, and other clones once, few, many or no size at all.

TRBJ2-2 TRBV28 . 15 once CASSLGTRNTGELFF TGTGCCAGCAGTTTAGGCACACGGAACACCGGGGAGCTGTTTTTT
TRBJ2-1 TRBV5-1 . 14 . CASSLGTDYNEQFF TGCGCCAGCAGCTTGGGGACAGACTACAATGAGCAGTTCTTC
TRBJ2-7 TRBV5-4 TRBD1 14 . CASSSRTGERTQYF TGTGCCAGCAGCTCCCGGACAGGGGAGAGAACGCAGTACTTC
TRBJ2-2 TRBV3-1/TRBV3-2 . 16 few CASSQDAGAGTGELFF TGTGCCAGCAGCCAAGATGCAGGGGCTGGGACCGGGGAGCTGTTTTTT
TRBJ2-6 TRBV9 . 15 once CASSVRFTGANVLTF TGTGCCAGCAGCGTACGGTTCACTGGGGCCAACGTCCTGACTTTC
TRBJ1-1 TRBV4-2 . 15 . CASSVPQEDNTEAFF TGTGCCAGCAGCGTCCCGCAGGAGGATAACACTGAAGCTTTCTTT
TRBJ2-2 TRBV12-3/TRBV12-4 . 13 . CASSPTWTGELFF TGTGCCAGCAGTCCCACTTGGACCGGGGAGCTGTTTTTT
TRBJ1-3 TRBV7-9 TRBD1 15 . CASSSQQGSGNTIYF TGTGCCAGCAGCTCTCAACAGGGGTCTGGAAACACCATATATTTT
TRBJ2-1 TRBV7-2 . 15 few CASRQTGTAYNEQFF TGTGCCAGCAGACAAACCGGGACCGCATACAATGAGCAGTTCTTC
TRBJ2-7 TRBV7-8 . 13 . CASSSGLSYEQYF TGTGCCAGCAGTTCGGGACTTTCCTACGAGCAGTACTTC
TRBJ1-1 TRBV28 . 11 . CASRMNTEAFF TGTGCCAGCCGTATGAACACTGAAGCTTTCTTT
TRBJ1-2 TRBV7-8 . 14 . CASSWWTSSGGYTF TGTGCCAGCAGCTGGTGGACGAGTTCCGGGGGCTACACCTTC
TRBJ2-7 TRBV5-1 TRBD2 13 once CASSIGRAYEQYF TGCGCCAGCAGTATAGGGAGGGCCTACGAGCAGTACTTC
TRBJ2-7 TRBV6-2/TRBV6-3 TRBD2 15 . CASSYSTSGDYEQYF TGTGCCAGCAGTTACTCGACTAGCGGGGACTATGAGCAGTACTTC
TRBJ1-2 TRBV7-8 . 14 . CASSLDSLVYGYTF TGTGCCAGCAGCTTAGACAGCCTAGTTTATGGCTACACCTTC
TRBJ1-1 TRBV5-5 . 18 . CASSRVIPTGDFNTEAFF TGTGCCAGCAGCCGAGTGATCCCGACCGGGGATTTTAACACTGAAGCTTTCTTT